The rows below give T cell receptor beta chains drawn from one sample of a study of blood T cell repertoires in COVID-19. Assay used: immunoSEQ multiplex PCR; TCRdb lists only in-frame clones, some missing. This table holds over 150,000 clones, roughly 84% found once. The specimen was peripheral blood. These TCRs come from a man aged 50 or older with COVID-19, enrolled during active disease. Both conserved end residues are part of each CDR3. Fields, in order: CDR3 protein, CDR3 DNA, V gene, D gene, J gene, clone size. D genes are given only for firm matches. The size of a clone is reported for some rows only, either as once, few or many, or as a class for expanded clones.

CDR3 protein: CASNGQSQETQYF
CDR3 DNA: TGTGCCAGCAATGGGCAGTCCCAAGAGACCCAGTACTTC
V gene: TRBV28
D gene: -
J gene: TRBJ2-5
clone size: -

CDR3 protein: CASSLPGPLPMNTEAFF
CDR3 DNA: TGTGCCAGCAGTTTACCTGGGCCACTTCCTATGAACACTGAAGCTTTCTTT
V gene: TRBV28
D gene: -
J gene: TRBJ1-1
clone size: -

CDR3 protein: CASSSKPLGAGAQETQYF
CDR3 DNA: TGTGCCAGCAGCTCAAAACCTCTTGGGGCGGGGGCCCAAGAGACCCAGTACTTC
V gene: TRBV7-3
D gene: -
J gene: TRBJ2-5
clone size: -

CDR3 protein: CAALQGARNYGYTF
CDR3 DNA: TGTGCCGCCCTACAGGGGGCCAGAAACTATGGCTACACCTTC
V gene: TRBV6-1
D gene: TRBD1
J gene: TRBJ1-2
clone size: -

CDR3 protein: CASSALRPGTGGTNEQFF
CDR3 DNA: TGTGCCAGCAGCGCCCTACGCCCCGGGACAGGGGGCACCAATGAGCAGTTCTTC
V gene: TRBV7-8
D gene: TRBD1
J gene: TRBJ2-1
clone size: -

CDR3 protein: CASSLSPGWVETQYF
CDR3 DNA: TGTGCCAGCAGTTTATCCCCGGGGTGGGTGGAGACCCAGTACTTC
V gene: TRBV27
D gene: -
J gene: TRBJ2-5
clone size: -

CDR3 protein: CASSQDAGTQYEQYF
CDR3 DNA: TGTGCCAGCAGCCAAGATGCTGGGACACAGTACGAGCAGTACTTC
V gene: TRBV4-2
D gene: -
J gene: TRBJ2-7
clone size: -

CDR3 protein: CASSESTGISTDTQYF
CDR3 DNA: TGTGCCAGCAGTGAATCTACAGGGATAAGCACAGATACGCAGTATTTT
V gene: TRBV25-1
D gene: -
J gene: TRBJ2-3
clone size: -

CDR3 protein: CATSDRTGGDGYTF
CDR3 DNA: TGTGCCACCAGTGACCGGACAGGGGGCGATGGCTACACCTTC
V gene: TRBV24-1
D gene: TRBD1
J gene: TRBJ1-2
clone size: -

CDR3 protein: CASGLVASGPHNEQFF
CDR3 DNA: TGTGCTAGTGGTTTGGTGGCTAGCGGGCCTCACAATGAGCAGTTCTTC
V gene: TRBV12-5
D gene: TRBD2
J gene: TRBJ2-1
clone size: -

CDR3 protein: CASSPLRQGWDTEAFF
CDR3 DNA: TGTGCCAGCTCACCGCTACGACAGGGTTGGGACACTGAAGCTTTCTTT
V gene: TRBV18
D gene: TRBD1
J gene: TRBJ1-1
clone size: -

CDR3 protein: CASSLLAGAGNEQFF
CDR3 DNA: TGTGCCAGCAGCTTACTAGCGGGAGCGGGAAATGAGCAGTTCTTC
V gene: TRBV7-2
D gene: TRBD2
J gene: TRBJ2-1
clone size: once

CDR3 protein: CSASSNMNTEAFF
CDR3 DNA: TGCAGTGCTAGTTCCAACATGAACACTGAAGCTTTCTTT
V gene: TRBV20-1
D gene: -
J gene: TRBJ1-1
clone size: once

CDR3 protein: CASSQAGGNYGYTF
CDR3 DNA: TGCGCCAGCAGCCAAGCAGGGGGGAACTATGGCTACACCTTC
V gene: TRBV4-1
D gene: TRBD1
J gene: TRBJ1-2
clone size: -

CDR3 protein: CASSLSGPGQDYYGYTF
CDR3 DNA: TGTGCCAGCAGCTTAAGTGGGCCGGGACAGGACTACTATGGCTACACCTTC
V gene: TRBV7-6
D gene: TRBD1
J gene: TRBJ1-2
clone size: -

CDR3 protein: CASSEREQETQYF
CDR3 DNA: TGTGCCAGTAGTGAGCGGGAGCAAGAGACCCAGTACTTC
V gene: TRBV19
D gene: TRBD2
J gene: TRBJ2-5
clone size: -

CDR3 protein: CASSVTDSGNTIYF
CDR3 DNA: TGTGCCAGCAGCGTGACAGACTCTGGAAACACCATATATTTT
V gene: TRBV9
D gene: -
J gene: TRBJ1-3
clone size: -